The clone carrying this T cell receptor (beta chain) has a handful of counts. This sample was taken from a study of blood T cells in healthy people across ages. It was with a sample-barcoded 5' primer and a J-beta primer mix that a second PCR of roughly 7 to 12 cycles was run. Every single cDNA molecule received a tag from a template-switch adaptor with 12 random nucleotides. MiXCR was run by TCRdb on the 5' RACE reads, yielding one entry per CDR3 protein. The sample records some 1,000,000 distinct CDR3 sequences, 20% to 25% being singletons. The CDR3 length is 15 residues. V lost 5 bases to trimming and J lost 2 bases, with 15 bases between them. CDR1 is SGHRS, CDR2 YFSETQ, per germline. These same records also appear under a second study, on T cells of mothers and their children.

The sequenced sample consisted of blood. This chain links TRBV5-1 with TRBJ2-3; a weak D match, TRBD1 (5 bases). The sequence derives from a girl under 10 years old in good health. This chain's CDR3 is CASSSDRSPTDTQYF. CDR3 nucleotide sequence: TGCGCCAGCAGTTCCGACAGATCTCCCACAGATACGCAGTATTTT.